This T cell receptor beta chain was identified during a study of glioma-infiltrating T cells. Using RNA template, CDR3s of TCR alpha and beta were amplified with iRepertoire arm-PCR. TCRdb redid the calling of the multiplex PCR reads with MiXCR, one entry per CDR3 protein. The table shows around 390,000 distinct CDR3 sequences, with roughly two fifths occurring only once. The CDR3 runs 14 residues. Germline assignment: CDR1 KGHSH and CDR2 LQKENI. Trimming removed 9 bases from V and 0 bases from J, with 13 bases in between. General study findings and limits: Patients with low tissue-blood divergence carried a signature set of shared blood CDR3 motifs.

For this clonotype: Its antigen is undetermined.

The sequencing sample was made of glioma tissue, nonneoplastic brain tissue, or PBMCs (not recorded which). This receptor was obtained from a human donor with low-grade glioma or glioblastoma, undergoing nonglioma brain surgery, or in good health (not recorded which). The rearrangement uses TRBV18 and TRBJ2-3; D may be TRBD1 (6 bases). This chain's CDR3 is CASGQRTSTDTQYF. The CDR3 coding sequence is TGTGCCAGTGGACAGCGCACTAGCACAGATACGCAGTATTTT.